This paragraph covers one T cell receptor (beta chain) sequence. This clonotype was seen ten or more times. What antigen it recognizes has not been identified. It has no much larger one-base neighbor in the sample; base qualities were not kept. Healthy controls were blood bank volunteers in Maryland, USA. Libraries from unsorted PBMCs were made from 2 million PBMCs kept in RNAlater at -80 degrees C until RNA extraction. Peripheral blood was subjected to Ficoll-Hypaque density gradient centrifugation to isolate PBMCs, which were then cryopreserved in liquid nitrogen. The sample originates from a study of neurological immune-mediated disorders (dated by TCRdb to 2018 to 2020). In terms of the full investigation: Peripheral blood TCR-beta repertoires from patients with HTLV-I-associated myelopathy (HAM/TSP), patients with multiple sclerosis, and healthy controls were compared in the study using UMI-based sequencing. The approximately 100 TCR-beta libraries included longitudinal samples, technical triplicates and paired sorted CD4+ and CD8+ T-cell subsets alongside PBMC samples. Of the 60 to 70 subjects in the cohort, about 14 were HAM/TSP patients, some 34 were multiple sclerosis patients, and approximately 20 were healthy controls. What the study reported, not specific to this receptor: No identical CDR3 amino acid sequences were found to be shared among expanded clones across subjects, suggesting that TCR-beta repertoires were private in all groups. TCR clonal expansion was greatest in HAM/TSP patients and smallest in MS patients, who ranked below even healthy controls.

Unmatched junction bases come to 5, with V trimmed by 6 bases and J by 4 bases. The germline V gene (reference sequence) gives CDR1 as MNHNY and CDR2 as SVGAGI. Including cysteine and phenylalanine, the CDR3 has 14 amino acids. Only the CDR3 region is kept as DNA, spanning 42 bases read in frame from base 1. To synthesize cDNA, template-switch 5'RACE was performed with a primer carrying a 10-nucleotide random unique molecular identifier so that each TCR transcript was tagged. Each sequencing run produced over 160 million TCR-beta sequences covering 15-18 subjects. The RNeasy kit was used to extract total RNA. The KAPA Real-time Library Amplification kit was used to amplify TCR-beta VDJ regions with primers for the TCR constant region and the 5'RACE anchor. Sample indexes and Illumina adaptors were added in a first PCR, after which library yield was increased in a second PCR. After Ampure bead purification, the TCR product of roughly 650 bp was size-selected on a 2% E-gel SizeSelection system. Before pooling, libraries had their quality checked on a Bioanalyzer, their concentration measured with Qubit, and their quantity determined with the Kapa Library Quantification kit. Paired-end 2 x 150 bp sequencing of the libraries was performed on an Illumina HiSeq 2500. To increase sequence diversity, about 23-30% phiX was spiked into each library pool. The authors' pipeline ran thus. Quality-filtered reads were processed with the UMI-based MiGEC pipeline, which removed over 75% of raw TCR sequences during error correction. IMGT germline references were used for alignment of VDJ genes, and clonotypes were defined by a unique CDR3 amino acid sequence together with V-J genes. Clonal expansion, Shannon diversity and CDR3 relatedness (CalcPairwiseDistances, ClusterSamples) were evaluated with VDJtools, and phylogenetic trees were built with CLCbio workbench. Using coefficient-of-variation modelling across technical triplicates, the study counted a clone as expanded if it had at least 8 unique UMIs. TCRdb reran the public reads through fastp at Q25 and MiXCR, keeping productive beta chains. Records with the same CDR3 protein are collapsed into one entry carrying the most frequent genes and DNA. V and J calls and clone size were set by TCRdb, not the authors. The sample table shows about 79,000 distinct CDR3 sequences, and roughly 14% are seen once. The top ten hold approximately 7.5% of the sample.

This chain joins TRBV6-6 to TRBJ2-1, with TRBD1 matching 8 junction bases. The origin of this receptor is a woman aged 45-65 years in good health. Specimen: PBMCs. The CDR3 region has the sequence CASRAGQAYNEQFF. The base sequence is TGTGCCAGCAGGGCGGGACAGGCGTACAATGAGCAGTTCTTC.